Below, 28 T cell receptor beta chains from the same sample are listed, as sequenced in a study of T cells in Graves' hyperthyroidism and ophthalmopathy. TCR beta CDR3 regions were amplified from RNA. HTBI primers were employed in a first-round RT-PCR of the TCR CDR3. A single record per CDR3 protein comes from TCRdb applying MiXCR to the multiplex PCR reads. The table shows around 450,000 distinct CDR3 sequences, with approximately 14% occurring only once. Sequencing was carried out using blood. The receptors shown here come from a woman in her late teens or twenties with Graves' hyperthyroidism.

This clonotype was counted only a few times. CDR3 protein: CASSSTSRTGDPEAFF. The CDR3 nucleotides are TGCGCCAGCAGCTCGACCTCCCGGACAGGCGACCCTGAAGCTTTCTTT. The J gene is TRBJ1-1, the V gene TRBV5-1, with TRBD1 matching over 7 bases. The CDR3 is made up of 16 amino acids. Germline values: CDR1 SGHRS, CDR2 YFSETQ. The V gene end was trimmed by 3 bases and the J gene end by 6 bases; junction bases not matched to a gene: 14.

This clonotype has ten or more counts. The gene calls are TRBV5-1 and TRBJ2-7; 13 bases match TRBD2. Trimming cost V 3 bases and J 0 bases; bases outside gene matches: 6. The CDR3 runs to 17 residues. The germline V gene has CDR1 SGHRS and CDR2 YFSETQ. In nucleotides, the CDR3 is TGCGCCAGCAGCTCCGGACTAGCGGGAGTCAGCTCCTACGAGCAGTACTTC. It specifies CASSSGLAGVSSYEQYF.

The V gene is TRBV2, the J gene TRBJ2-2, with 10 bases that match TRBD1. V lost 4 bases, J lost 4 bases, and 6 bases stayed unmatched. From germline, CDR1 is SNHLY and CDR2 FYNNEI. The CDR3 runs to 16 residues. The CDR3 DNA reads TGTGCCAGCAGTGGACAGGGGGCGCTAACCACCGGGGAGCTGTTTTTT. Translation gives CASSGQGALTTGELFF.

This clonotype has only a few counts. The chain joins TRBV10-1 to TRBJ2-1; 10 bases align to TRBD1. The CDR3 runs 14 residues. With V trimmed by 6 bases and J by 7 bases, 6 bases remained unmatched. In germline, CDR1 is WNHNN, CDR2 SYGVQD (reference sequence). The DNA of the CDR3 is TGCGCCAGCAGGCCGGGACAGGGGTTGAATGAGCAGTTCTTC. This gives the protein CASRPGQGLNEQFF.

The rearrangement uses TRBV9 and TRBJ1-6, with D tentatively TRBD1 (6 bases). V was pared by 3 bases and J by 7 bases, with 14 bases between. Germline CDR1 and CDR2: SGDLS and YYNGEE. CDR3 length: 15 residues. CDR3 coding DNA: TGTGCCAGCAGCGCCGGTGGGGGGCACAATTCACCCCTCCACTTT. It codes for CASSAGGGHNSPLHF. The entire variable domain, with the rest obtained from reference TRBV9 and TRBJ1-6, is as follows: DSGVTQTPKHLITATGQRVTLRCSPRSGDLSVYWYQQSLDQGLQFLIQYYNGEERAKGNILERFSAQQFPDLHSELNLSSLELGDSALYFCASSAGGGHNSPLHFGNGTRLTVT.

There are many counts of this clonotype. A read error may account for a junction end that differs from germline. The genes are TRBV5-1 and TRBJ2-7, with no clear D. CDR1 is SGHRS, CDR2 YFSETQ, per germline. The CDR3 length is 12 residues. DNA for the CDR3: TGTGCCAGCAGCTTAGATGGGTACGAGCAGTACTTC. Translating it yields CASSLDGYEQYF.

Many counts were recorded for this clonotype. The chain carries TRBV11-2 and TRBJ2-3, with TRBD2 identical over 7 bases. The CDR3 runs to 16 residues. Unmatched junction bases numbered 12, after V lost 6 bases and J lost 3 bases. Germline CDR1 is SGHAT and CDR2 is FQNNGV. CDR3 nucleotide sequence: TGTGCCAGCAGTTTCGTGTTGGGGGGGTCGACAGATACGCAGTATTTT. Translating gives CASSFVLGGSTDTQYF.

The table lists this clonotype with many counts. The V call is TRBV27, the J call TRBJ2-7, with D unclear. Per germline, CDR1 MNHEY and CDR2 SMNVEV (reference sequence). The length of the CDR3 is 12 residues. The V and J ends lost 5 bases and 7 bases respectively, with 12 bases between them. DNA of the CDR3: TGTGCCAGCAGTAGACAACTGGGTGAGCAGTACTTC. Its protein product is CASSRQLGEQYF.

This clonotype was seen only a few times. In DNA form, the CDR3 reads TGCGCCAGCAGCCAAGATCTTTGGCGGGAGGAATACTTC. It translates to CASSQDLWREEYF. The chain employs TRBV4-1 and TRBJ2-7; 8 bases fit TRBD2. The CDR3 has 13 amino acids. Germline CDR1 MGHRA, CDR2 YSYEKL. V lost 0 bases to trimming and J lost 13 bases; unmatched junction nucleotides: 8.

In its sample, this clonotype was seen many times. The chain's CDR3 is CASSLGMAYGYTF. CDR3 nucleotides: TGTGCCAGCAGCTTAGGGATGGCCTATGGCTACACCTTC. The rearrangement joins TRBV7-6 to TRBJ1-2; D gene ambiguous. The germline V gene encodes CDR1 SGHVS and CDR2 FNYEAQ. Deletions cut 1 base from V and 4 bases from J, with 7 bases between. The CDR3 totals 13 residues.

This clonotype was seen ten or more times. CDR3 protein: CASSLLGGPGNTIYF. The CDR3, as DNA: TGTGCCAGCAGTTTATTGGGGGGCCCAGGAAACACCATATATTTT. The rearrangement joins TRBV27 to TRBJ1-3; D might be TRBD1 (6 bases). Germline V CDR1 and CDR2: MNHEY, SMNVEV (reference sequence). Deletions cut 1 base from V and 4 bases from J, with 11 bases between. There are 15 residues in the CDR3.

The CDR3 is CATTTSGRNEQFF. The DNA of the CDR3 is TGTGCCACCACGACTAGCGGGCGTAATGAGCAGTTCTTC. The chain combines TRBV19 with TRBJ2-1, with TRBD2 matching over 10 bases. Germline lookup yields CDR1 LNHDA and CDR2 SQIVND (reference sequence). V lost 10 bases, J lost 7 bases, and 7 bases stayed unmatched. The CDR3 has 13 residues.

This clonotype was observed many times. The chain couples TRBV28 to TRBJ2-5; D remains unclear. V was clipped by 1 base and J by 3 bases, with 6 bases between them. The CDR3 loop spans 13 amino acids. CDR1 MDHEN and CDR2 SYDVKM come from the germline V gene. CDR3 bases: TGTGCCAGCAGTTTATCGAGAAAAGAGACCCAGTACTTC. Residues: CASSLSRKETQYF.

This clonotype showed up just a few times. The chain combines TRBV6-5 with TRBJ2-5; D is undetermined. The CDR3 spans 13 residues. V was cut by 2 bases and J by 6 bases, with 10 bases left in between. CDR1 is MNHEY, CDR2 SVGAGI, per germline. CDR3 sequence: CASSYIDSKTQYF. The CDR3, as DNA: TGTGCCAGCAGTTACATCGATTCAAAGACCCAGTACTTC.

CDR3 nucleotide sequence: TGTGCCAGCAGCTTACTCCCGCGGCCCTCTAGCACAGATACGCAGTATTTT. This sequence encodes CASSLLPRPSSTDTQYF. V usage is TRBV13 and J usage is TRBJ2-3, with no clear D. Germline V lookup: CDR1 PRHDT, CDR2 FYEKMQ (reference sequence). Deletions cut 2 bases from V and 0 bases from J, with 15 bases between. This CDR3 is built from 17 residues. Complete variable domain (other parts from reference TRBV13 and TRBJ2-3): AAGVIQSPRHLIKEKRETATLKCYPIPRHDTVYWYQQGPGQDPQFLISFYEKMQSDKGSIPDRFSAQQFSDYHSELNMSSLELGDSALYFCASSLLPRPSSTDTQYFGPGTRLTVL.

This clonotype was detected many times. V and J are TRBV2 and TRBJ2-1, with TRBD2 as a possible D gene (5 bases). The CDR3 sequence is 16 residues long. Germline loops: CDR1 SNHLY, CDR2 FYNNEI. V was shortened by 1 base and J by 4 bases, with 14 bases between the two germline ends. The CDR3 region is CASSEDRTGLYNEQFF. CDR3 sequence (DNA): TGTGCCAGCAGTGAAGACAGAACGGGATTATACAATGAGCAGTTCTTC.

The chain employs TRBV4-1 and TRBJ2-1; 9 nucleotides agree with TRBD2. The CDR3 spans 17 residues. Germline CDR1 reads MGHRA; CDR2 reads YSYEKL. The trim removed 1 base at V and 0 bases at J, leaving 4 bases unmatched. CDR3 protein: CASSQVGSGGSYNEQFF. CDR3 coding DNA: TGCGCCAGCAGCCAAGTGGGTAGCGGGGGCTCCTACAATGAGCAGTTCTTC.

The CDR3 DNA follows: TGTGCCAGCGTCCCTCCACAGGGCCGCACTTTTCTCACAGATACGCAGTATTTT. Translated: CASVPPQGRTFLTDTQYF. The rearrangement links TRBV7-9 to TRBJ2-3; a possible D gene is TRBD1 (6 bases). The V gene lost 8 bases and the J gene lost 2 bases, with 26 bases spanning the gap. The germline gives CDR1 SEHNR, CDR2 FQNEAQ (reference sequence). CDR3 length equals 18 residues.

The chain is built from TRBV12-3 or TRBV12-4 and TRBJ2-3, with 11 bases matching TRBD2. V lost 6 bases and J lost 2; bases outside the gene matches: 4. The CDR3 consists of 15 residues. In DNA form, the CDR3 reads TGTGCCAGCAGGGATAGCGGGAGGGCCACAGATACGCAGTATTTT. Translating it yields CASRDSGRATDTQYF.

This clonotype was recorded at least ten times. The CDR3 spells CASSPRTGHDGYTF. CDR3 coding DNA: TGTGCCAGCAGCCCGAGAACGGGACACGATGGCTACACCTTC. J is TRBJ1-2 and V is TRBV7-9; the D gene is possibly TRBD1 (6 bases). Germline CDR1 is SEHNR and CDR2 is FQNEAQ (reference sequence). V was clipped by 5 bases and J by 6 bases, with 16 bases between them. The CDR3 totals 14 residues. The complete variable domain, with remaining parts taken from reference TRBV7-9 and TRBJ1-2, reads DTGVSQNPRHKITKRGQNVTFRCDPISEHNRLYWYRQTLGQGPEFLTYFQNEAQLEKSRLLSDRFSAERPKGSFSTLEIQRTEQGDSAMYLCASSPRTGHDGYTFGSGTRLTVV.

The chain uses TRBV9 and TRBJ1-2; D is possibly TRBD1 (5 bases). Per the germline V gene, CDR1 is SGDLS and CDR2 is YYNGEE. This CDR3 is built from 14 residues. The germline V and J ends were trimmed by 4 bases and 4 bases, with 14 bases remaining between them. CDR3 region: CASSRDGWSYGYTF. The CDR3 DNA reads TGTGCCAGCAGCAGGGACGGCTGGAGCTATGGCTACACCTTC.

This clonotype was seen many times. This chain links TRBV7-2 with TRBJ2-7; 7 bases agree with TRBD2. The ends lost 3 bases at V and 2 bases at J; junction bases unmatched: 1. CDR3 length: 13 amino acids. The germline V gene has CDR1 SGHTA and CDR2 FQGNSA. The CDR3: CASSFREAYEQYF. The CDR3 nucleotides read TGTGCCAGCAGCTTCCGGGAGGCCTACGAGCAGTACTTC.

This clonotype has ten or more counts. The genes are TRBV12-3 or TRBV12-4 and TRBJ1-5, with D unresolved. The CDR3 consists of 16 residues. V dropped 0 bases and J dropped 0 bases, with 9 bases sitting between them. In DNA, the CDR3 is TGTGCCAGCAGTTTAGCTCCTCCCTATAGCAATCAGCCCCAGCATTTT. Its translation: CASSLAPPYSNQPQHF.

At least ten counts were recorded for this clonotype. The CDR3 DNA is TGCGCCAGCAGCCTGGACACGGAGAGGGGAAAACTGTTTTTT. This sequence encodes CASSLDTERGKLFF. This rearrangement joins TRBV5-1 to TRBJ1-4; D is perhaps TRBD1 (5 bases). V lost 4 bases and J lost 10, with 17 bases in between. Germline CDR1 SGHRS, CDR2 YFSETQ. There are 14 residues in the CDR3.

The chain carries TRBV28 and TRBJ2-4; D could derive from TRBD1 or TRBD2 (5 bases each). There are 16 residues in the CDR3. Germline V gene data show CDR1 as MDHEN and CDR2 as SYDVKM. Deletions cut 6 bases from V and 3 bases from J, with 18 bases between. The CDR3 sequence: CASRSNGAADKNIQYF. CDR3 DNA: TGTGCCAGCAGATCGAACGGGGCGGCGGACAAAAACATTCAGTACTTC.

This clonotype was seen repeatedly, ten times or more. The V gene is TRBV7-8, the J gene TRBJ2-5, with 7 bases fitting TRBD1. The CDR3 contains 13 residues. From germline, CDR1 is SGHVS and CDR2 FQNEAQ. V lost 8 bases to trimming and J lost 7 bases; unmatched junction nucleotides: 10. CDR3 amino acids: CASLQGSDGTQYF. CDR3 coding DNA: TGTGCCAGCCTACAGGGGTCGGATGGGACCCAGTACTTC. The full variable domain, its missing parts supplied by reference TRBV7-8 and TRBJ2-5, is GAGVSQSPRYKVAKRGQDVALRCDPISGHVSLFWYQQALGQGPEFLTYFQNEAQLDKSGLPSDRFFAERPEGSVSTLKIQRTQQEDSAVYLCASLQGSDGTQYFGPGTRLLVL.

At least ten counts were recorded for this clonotype. CDR3 protein: CASSRELLAEAFF. In DNA form, the CDR3 reads TGTGCCAGCAGCCGAGAACTCCTAGCTGAAGCTTTCTTT. The J gene is TRBJ1-1, the V gene TRBV7-2; D remains ambiguous. Germline CDR1 is SGHTA and CDR2 is FQGNSA. This CDR3 is 13 amino acids long. Trimming stripped 5 bases from V and 6 bases from J, with 13 bases between.

This clonotype came up many times. J is TRBJ1-2 and V is TRBV29-1; 10 bases agree with TRBD1. V lost 3 bases to trimming and J lost 9 bases; unmatched junction nucleotides: 7. The CDR3 consists of 13 residues. Germline CDR1 SQVTM, CDR2 ANQGSEA. CDR3 residues: CSVEGTGVPSYTF. CDR3 nucleotide sequence: TGCAGCGTTGAGGGGACAGGGGTTCCGAGCTACACCTTC.